Listed below are T cell receptor beta chains from one sample, sequenced in a study of shared clonotypes between healthy human individuals. Sequencing was performed with immunoSEQ multiplex PCR; in TCRdb, only in-frame clones are kept and a portion is missing. The data hold about 680,000 clones, with approximately 73% observed a single time. Source material: memory CD4+ T cells sorted from blood. The source of these receptors is a woman aged 25 to 39 in good health. Each CDR3 is given with its conserved first and last residue. Each record gives: J gene, clone size, D gene, V gene, CDR3 DNA, CDR3 protein. D genes are given only for firm matches. Clone sizes are given selectively: once, few, many, or a class where the clone is expanded.

TRBJ2-7,-,TRBD1,TRBV2,TGTGCCAGCAGTTTCCCGGGACAGGTCCCCTCCTACGAGCAGTACTTC,CASSFPGQVPSYEQYF
TRBJ1-1,-,-,TRBV10-1,TGCGCCAGCAGTGGAACAGGTTCACTCAACGCTTTCTTT,CASSGTGSLNAFF
TRBJ2-1,-,TRBD2,TRBV9,TGTGCCAGCAAACCCGAGCTAGCGGGGACATACAATGAGCAGTTCTTC,CASKPELAGTYNEQFF
TRBJ2-6,-,-,TRBV5-1,TGCGCCAGCAGCTCCACAGGGACTGGGGCCAACGTCCTGACTTTC,CASSSTGTGANVLTF
TRBJ2-7,-,-,TRBV27,TGTGCCAGCACATCTGGGAGAAACAACGAGCAGTACTTC,CASTSGRNNEQYF
TRBJ2-7,-,-,TRBV27,TGTGCCAGCCGTCGACAGGATAGCTCCTACGAGCAGTACTTC,CASRRQDSSYEQYF
TRBJ2-7,-,-,TRBV7-8,TGTGCCAGCAGCTTTAGCAGAGGAAAGATACCGTCCTACGAGCAGTACTTC,CASSFSRGKIPSYEQYF
TRBJ2-1,-,TRBD2,TRBV9,TGTGCCAGCAGCGCCCGTGACGGGAGGCGTATCAATGAGCAGTTCTTC,CASSARDGRRINEQFF
TRBJ2-1,-,TRBD2,TRBV28,TGTGCCAGCAGTTCCGTTTTTGCGGGAGATTTCTACAATGAGCAGTTCTTC,CASSSVFAGDFYNEQFF
TRBJ1-1,once,-,TRBV2,TGTGCCAGCACCCGAGCGGAAGGGACTGAAGCTTTCTTT,CASTRAEGTEAFF
TRBJ2-1,-,TRBD1,TRBV27,TGTGCCAGCAGTTTTTGGCGACCGGGACAGGGCTTCAATGAGCAGTTCTTC,CASSFWRPGQGFNEQFF
TRBJ2-7,-,-,TRBV30,TGTGCCTGGAGTGGGGCGTACGAGCAGTACTTC,CAWSGAYEQYF
TRBJ2-7,-,-,TRBV2,TGTGCCAGCAGTGAAAGCAGGTTTCGCGAGCAGTACTTC,CASSESRFREQYF
TRBJ2-5,once,-,TRBV28,TGTGCCAGCAGTAATCCGGGACATCAAGAGACCCAGTACTTC,CASSNPGHQETQYF
TRBJ1-2,few,-,TRBV5-1,TGCGCCCCCAGATCGGTGGGGGGTTATGGCTACACCTTC,CAPRSVGGYGYTF
TRBJ2-3,-,-,TRBV10-1,TGCGCCAGCGTCCCCAGTCACGTAGGCCTTCATCGAGATACGCAGTATTTT,CASVPSHVGLHRDTQYF